The clone carrying this T cell receptor (beta chain) was seen ten or more times. The V gene's germline CDR1 is DFQATT and CDR2 SNEGSKA (reference sequence). The V end lost 6 bases, the J end lost 5 bases, and 13 bases lay between the germline ends. This CDR3 has 12 residues. TCRdb reanalyzed the PCR reads with MiXCR. The sample contains some 69,000 clones, approximately 15% of which appear only once. Patients were all untreated before their thyroid surgery. The source of the sample is a study of metastatic and nonmetastatic thyroid tumors. Material: blood. The receptor was derived from a male donor with papillary thyroid cancer or a benign thyroid nodule (not recorded which). Some clones in this sample may be carry-over from other donors' samples. J is TRBJ1-1 and V is TRBV20-1, with D possibly matching TRBD1 (6 bases). CDR3 sequence reads: CSAPRDKTEAFF. The CDR3 DNA sequence: TGCAGTGCCCCCAGGGACAAGACTGAAGCTTTCTTT.